The present entry profiles one T cell receptor beta chain with its context. Its antigen is as yet unknown. CD45RA+ naive and CD45RA-negative memory subsets were separated from CD4+ cells. The data belong to a study of shared clonotypes between healthy human individuals. The germline V gene has CDR1 MDHEN and CDR2 SYDVKM. The CDR3 is 15 amino acids. Trimming took 10 bases from V and 1 from J; bases not matched to a gene: 9. The study's findings and limits: Non-shared clonotypes displayed generation probabilities falling below those of clonotypes present in all four donors. For naive CD4 cells, roughly 5% of clonotypes were shared across a few donors.

In the authors' methods: Sequence data from immunoSEQ were junction-only and lacked quality scores; consequently, filtering differed. Sequenced by immunoSEQ multiplex PCR; TCRdb stores in-frame clones only, minus some. Clone size and V and J calls were adopted from that table, with D and trimming inferred from the DNA. This sample has approximately 2.5 million clones, with 80% to 95% found just once. The sample taken for sequencing was naive CD4+ T cells from PBMCs. Subset in this sample: CD45RA+ positively selected. The chain links TRBV28 to TRBJ2-2; 7 nucleotides line up with TRBD1. The TCR sequence derives from a man between 18 and 29 years old in good health. Some clones in this sample may be carry-over from other donors' samples. Here the CDR3 DNA reads TGTGCCACCATCTGGGGACAGCTGAACACCGGGGAGCTGTTTTTT. Its protein is CATIWGQLNTGELFF.